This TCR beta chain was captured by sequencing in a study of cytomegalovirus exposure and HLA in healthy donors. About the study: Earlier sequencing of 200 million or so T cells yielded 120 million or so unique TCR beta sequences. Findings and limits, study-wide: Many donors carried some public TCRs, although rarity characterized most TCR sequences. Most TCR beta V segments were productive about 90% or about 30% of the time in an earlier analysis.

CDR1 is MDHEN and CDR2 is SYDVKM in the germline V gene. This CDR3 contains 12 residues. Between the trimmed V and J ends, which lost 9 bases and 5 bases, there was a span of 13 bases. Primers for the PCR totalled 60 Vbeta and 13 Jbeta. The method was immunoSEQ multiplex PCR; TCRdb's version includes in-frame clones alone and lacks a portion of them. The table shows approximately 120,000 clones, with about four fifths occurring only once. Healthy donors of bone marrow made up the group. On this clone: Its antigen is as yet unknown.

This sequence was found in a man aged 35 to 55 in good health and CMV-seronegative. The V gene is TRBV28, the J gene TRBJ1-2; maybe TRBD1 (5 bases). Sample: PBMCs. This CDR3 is CASGAGYYGYTF. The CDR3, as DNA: TGTGCCAGTGGGGCAGGGTATTATGGCTACACCTTC.